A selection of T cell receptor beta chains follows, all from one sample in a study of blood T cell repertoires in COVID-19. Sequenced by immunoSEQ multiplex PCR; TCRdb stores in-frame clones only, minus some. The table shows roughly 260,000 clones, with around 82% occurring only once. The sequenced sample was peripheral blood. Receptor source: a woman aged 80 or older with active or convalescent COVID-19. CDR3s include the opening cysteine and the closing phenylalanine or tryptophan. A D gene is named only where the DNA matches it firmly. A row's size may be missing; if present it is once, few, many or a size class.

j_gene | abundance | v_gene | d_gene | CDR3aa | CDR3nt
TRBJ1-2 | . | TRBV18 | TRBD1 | CASSPPETGTYGYTF | TGTGCCAGCTCACCACCTGAGACAGGGACCTATGGCTACACCTTC
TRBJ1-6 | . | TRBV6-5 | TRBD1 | CASHGQANSPLHF | TGTGCCAGCCACGGACAGGCCAATTCACCCCTCCACTTT
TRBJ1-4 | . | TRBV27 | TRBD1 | CASSLSGTGGLGTNEKLFF | TGTGCCAGCAGTTTATCGGGGACAGGGGGCCTTGGAACTAATGAAAAACTGTTTTTT
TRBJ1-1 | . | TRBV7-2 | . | CASSSFGGNTEAFF | TGTGCCAGCAGCTCATTCGGGGGGAACACTGAAGCTTTCTTT
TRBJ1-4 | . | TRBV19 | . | CASSTPAGSNEKLFF | TGTGCCAGTAGTACGCCCGCAGGGTCTAATGAAAAACTGTTTTTT
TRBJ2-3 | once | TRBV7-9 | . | CASSWTASTDTQYF | TGTGCCAGCAGCTGGACTGCTAGCACAGATACGCAGTATTTT
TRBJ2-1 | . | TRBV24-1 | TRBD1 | CATSDGQGASHSSYNEQFF | TGTGCCACCAGTGATGGACAGGGGGCTTCACACAGCTCCTACAATGAGCAGTTCTTC
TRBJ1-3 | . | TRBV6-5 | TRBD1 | CASSSSGGGGNTIYF | TGTGCCAGCAGTTCCTCAGGGGGCGGTGGAAACACCATATATTTT
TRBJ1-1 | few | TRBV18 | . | CASSRNPGVENTEAFF | TGTGCCAGCTCACGTAACCCAGGGGTTGAGAACACTGAAGCTTTCTTT
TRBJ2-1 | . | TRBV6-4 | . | CASSEAGTGGNEQFF | TGTGCCAGCAGTGAAGCCGGGACTGGGGGGAATGAGCAGTTCTTC
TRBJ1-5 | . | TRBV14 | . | CASSQALGSQPQHF | TGTGCCAGCAGCCAAGCCTTGGGGAGCCAGCCCCAGCATTTT
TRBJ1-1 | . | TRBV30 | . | CAWSAGGWTEAFF | TGTGCCTGGAGTGCGGGGGGCTGGACTGAAGCTTTCTTT
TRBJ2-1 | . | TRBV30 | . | CAWSVGGAYNEQFF | TGTGCCTGGAGTGTAGGCGGGGCTTACAATGAGCAGTTCTTC
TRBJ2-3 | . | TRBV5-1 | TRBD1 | CASSLAPIPGTGDTQYF | TGCGCCAGCAGCTTGGCCCCCATCCCCGGGACAGGAGATACGCAGTATTTT
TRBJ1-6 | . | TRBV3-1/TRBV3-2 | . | CASSQQGLGNSPLHF | TGTGCCAGCAGCCAACAGGGACTCGGGAATTCACCCCTCCACTTT
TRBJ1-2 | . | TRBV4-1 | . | CASSHPGRRGYGYTF | TGCGCCAGCAGCCACCCGGGACGGCGGGGCTATGGCTACACCTTC
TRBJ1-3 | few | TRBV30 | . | CACGNRAGGNTIYF | TGTGCCTGCGGGAACAGGGCAGGAGGAAACACCATATATTTT
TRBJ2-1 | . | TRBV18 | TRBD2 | CASSPTSGSSYNEQFF | TGTGCCAGCTCACCCACTAGCGGGAGCTCCTACAATGAGCAGTTCTTC
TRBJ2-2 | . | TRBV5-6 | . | CASSLGRRGNTGELFF | TGTGCCAGCAGCTTGGGGCGGAGGGGTAACACCGGGGAGCTGTTTTTT
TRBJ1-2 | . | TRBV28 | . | CASSYQGRDYGYTF | TGTGCCAGCAGCTACCAGGGGCGTGACTATGGCTACACCTTC
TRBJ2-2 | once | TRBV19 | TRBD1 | CASSILTGDTGELFF | TGTGCCAGTAGTATATTGACAGGGGACACCGGGGAGCTGTTTTTT
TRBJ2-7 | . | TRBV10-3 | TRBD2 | CAISDSGKAAGAYEQYF | TGTGCCATCAGTGACTCGGGGAAAGCAGCGGGAGCCTACGAGCAGTACTTC
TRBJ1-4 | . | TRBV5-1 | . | CASSLVGGAGEKLFF | TGCGCCAGCAGCTTGGTAGGGGGGGCCGGTGAAAAACTGTTTTTT
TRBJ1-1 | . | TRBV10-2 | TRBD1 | CASSDTGRGNRVEAFF | TGCGCCAGCAGTGATACAGGCAGGGGGAACAGGGTTGAAGCTTTCTTT
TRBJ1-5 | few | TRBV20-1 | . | CSASWDQGIGNQPQHF | TGCAGTGCTAGTTGGGATCAGGGAATCGGCAATCAGCCCCAGCATTTT
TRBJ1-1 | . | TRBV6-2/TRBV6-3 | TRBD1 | CASSLTGATEAFF | TGTGCCAGCAGTTTGACAGGGGCCACTGAAGCTTTCTTT
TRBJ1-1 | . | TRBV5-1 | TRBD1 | CASSGTGDYEAFF | TGCGCCAGCAGCGGGACAGGCGACTATGAAGCTTTCTTT
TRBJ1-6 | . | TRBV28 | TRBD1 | CASKRGQGNSPLHF | TGTGCCAGCAAAAGGGGACAGGGGAATTCACCCCTCCACTTT
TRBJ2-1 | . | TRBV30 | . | CAWAGTSYNEQFF | TGTGCCTGGGCCGGGACTTCGTACAATGAGCAGTTCTTC
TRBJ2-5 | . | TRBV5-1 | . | CASSLLGREEETQYF | TGCGCCAGCAGCTTGCTGGGGAGAGAAGAAGAGACCCAGTACTTC
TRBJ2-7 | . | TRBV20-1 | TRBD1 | CSASVPGQGDFEQYF | TGCAGTGCTAGTGTACCGGGACAGGGGGATTTCGAGCAGTACTTC
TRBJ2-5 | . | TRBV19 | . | CASSVRGRVGQETQYF | TGTGCCAGTAGCGTCAGGGGACGGGTTGGGCAAGAGACCCAGTACTTC
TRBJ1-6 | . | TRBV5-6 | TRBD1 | CASSLPFGQGLNSPLHF | TGTGCCAGCAGCCTCCCCTTTGGACAGGGGTTGAATTCACCCCTCCACTTT
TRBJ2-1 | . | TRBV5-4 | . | CASSFGGESSYNEQFF | TGTGCCAGCAGCTTCGGCGGAGAGAGCTCCTACAATGAGCAGTTCTTC
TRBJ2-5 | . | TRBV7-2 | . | CASSPQVGETQYF | TGTGCCAGCAGCCCCCAGGTGGGAGAGACCCAGTACTTC